A single sample is the source of the 20 T cell receptor beta chains below, sequenced in a study of cytotoxic CD8 clonotypes in ibrutinib-treated CLL. Assay: immunoSEQ multiplex PCR; the TCRdb copy retains only in-frame clones and omits some. The sample holds around 97,000 clones, more than 75% seen once. This material consisted of PBMCs, taken after 12 months of ibrutinib treatment. These receptors originate from a human donor with chronic lymphocytic leukemia.

The V call is TRBV5-5, the J call TRBJ1-1, with D hard to call. Per the germline V gene, CDR1 is SGHKS and CDR2 is YYEKEE (reference sequence). The CDR3 contains 17 residues. Trimming removed 1 base from V and 0 bases from J, with 16 bases in between. The CDR3 region is CASSLSPGVRLNTEAFF. The CDR3 DNA reads TGTGCCAGCAGCTTGAGTCCGGGTGTTCGTTTGAACACTGAAGCTTTCTTT.

The genes are TRBV6-1 and TRBJ2-2; the D gene is possibly TRBD1 (7 bases). This CDR3 region has 17 residues. The V end was cut by 1 base, the J end by 6 bases, with 18 bases between. Germline lookup yields CDR1 MNHNS and CDR2 SASEGT. CDR3 amino acids: CASSEVRGVWNPGELFF. The CDR3 bases are TGTGCCAGCAGTGAAGTCAGGGGGGTCTGGAATCCCGGGGAGCTGTTTTTT.

This clone was recorded only once. The rearrangement links TRBV7-6 to TRBJ2-3; D is perhaps TRBD2 (5 bases). The CDR3 has 15 residues. Between the trimmed V and J ends, which lost 6 bases and 2 bases, there was a span of 15 bases. Germline CDR1 SGHVS, CDR2 FNYEAQ. CDR3 sequence reads: CASSSPSGNTDTQYF. CDR3 bases: TGTGCCAGCAGTTCACCCAGCGGAAACACAGATACGCAGTATTTT.

The rearrangement joins TRBV7-2 to TRBJ2-7; 7 bases match TRBD1. The germline V gene has CDR1 SGHTA and CDR2 FQGNSA. The ends lost 1 base at V and 1 base at J; junction bases unmatched: 7. CDR3 size: 16 residues. The CDR3 region has the DNA TGTGCCAGCAGCTTAGTCCATCGGGACAGTTCCTACGAGCAGTACTTC. It codes for CASSLVHRDSSYEQYF.

V and J are TRBV11-3 and TRBJ1-2; 7 positions match TRBD1. The CDR3 spans 13 residues. V dropped 4 bases and J dropped 5; count of bases not matched to a gene: 4. The germline CDR1 and CDR2 sequences are SGHNT and YENEEA. CDR3 DNA sequence: TGTGCCAGCAGCTGGGACAGCTTATATGGCTACACCTTC. Translating it yields CASSWDSLYGYTF. Full variable domain (rest looked up from reference TRBV11-3 and TRBJ1-2): EAGVVQSPRYKIIEKKQPVAFWCNPISGHNTLYWYLQNLGQGPELLIRYENEEAVDDSQLPKDRFSAERLKGVDSTLKIQPAELGDSAVYLCASSWDSLYGYTFGSGTRLTVV.

This clone was counted a few times. The chain is built from TRBV6-1 and TRBJ1-1; D gene ambiguous. V lost 4 bases, J lost 12 bases, and 9 bases lay in between. Germline V gene lookup returns CDR1 MNHNS and CDR2 SASEGT. The CDR3 runs 10 residues. The CDR3 sequence: CASSADGTFF. Here the CDR3 DNA reads TGTGCCAGCAGTGCGGACGGGACTTTCTTT.

The J gene is TRBJ1-1, the V gene TRBV18; D possibly corresponds to TRBD1 (5 bases). The CDR3 is 17 amino acids. Trimming removed 1 base at V and 6 bases at J, with 21 bases between. CDR1 is KGHSH, CDR2 LQKENI, per germline. CDR3 sequence: CASSPLHVEGSIPEAFF. CDR3 DNA: TGTGCCAGCTCACCACTGCATGTGGAGGGGTCGATCCCTGAAGCTTTCTTT.

The chain links TRBV7-9 to TRBJ1-6; 9 bases agree with TRBD1. Germline V gives CDR1 SEHNR, CDR2 FQNEAQ (reference sequence). The length of the CDR3 is 16 residues. V shed 2 bases and J 8 bases; nucleotides not matched to a gene: 7. The CDR3 DNA follows: TGTGCCAGCAGCTTAACAACCGGGACAGGGTATTCACCCCTCCACTTT. Encoded protein: CASSLTTGTGYSPLHF. The variable domain in full, completed from reference TRBV7-9 and TRBJ1-6, reads DTGVSQNPRHKITKRGQNVTFRCDPISEHNRLYWYRQTLGQGPEFLTYFQNEAQLEKSRLLSDRFSAERPKGSFSTLEIQRTEQGDSAMYLCASSLTTGTGYSPLHFGNGTRLTVT.

This rearrangement joins TRBV5-4 to TRBJ1-2; D perhaps matches TRBD1 (5 bases). Trimming pared 0 bases from V and 8 bases from J, leaving 17 bases between. The germline gives CDR1 SGHNT, CDR2 YYREEE (reference sequence). There are 15 residues in the CDR3. CDR3 in amino acids: CASSLARSGGVGYTF. CDR3 coding DNA: TGTGCCAGCAGCTTGGCCCGATCGGGGGGGGTCGGCTACACCTTC.

The rearrangement uses TRBV18 and TRBJ1-4, with 8 bases that match TRBD1. Per the germline V gene, CDR1 is KGHSH and CDR2 is LQKENI. CDR3 length: 19 amino acids. Trimming removed 5 bases from V and 4 bases from J; junction bases left unmatched: 18. CDR3 sequence: CASSRVPGGIGQGNEKLFF. The CDR3 DNA reads TGTGCCAGCTCAAGAGTCCCCGGGGGGATCGGACAGGGTAATGAAAAACTGTTTTTT.

The chain employs TRBV5-1 and TRBJ2-7; D is perhaps TRBD1 (5 bases). CDR1 and CDR2 from the germline V gene are SGHRS and YFSETQ. Trimming cost V 0 bases and J 0 bases, with 7 bases left between them. CDR3 size: 14 residues. The CDR3 is CASSLVDSSYEQYF. CDR3 coding DNA: TGCGCCAGCAGCTTGGTTGACAGCTCCTACGAGCAGTACTTC.

The chain has TRBV18 and TRBJ2-5, with a weak D call TRBD2 (6 bases). V gave up 4 bases and J gave up 4 bases, with 16 bases separating them. Germline V gives CDR1 KGHSH, CDR2 LQKENI. CDR3 length: 15 residues. The CDR3 here is CASSRRAPNPETQYF. The CDR3 DNA is TGTGCCAGCTCACGGAGGGCCCCCAACCCAGAGACCCAGTACTTC.

V is TRBV7-9 and J is TRBJ2-1, with D uncertain. Germline loops: CDR1 SEHNR, CDR2 FQNEAQ (reference sequence). V was shortened by 2 bases and J by 8 bases, with 7 bases between the two germline ends. CDR3 length equals 12 residues. In DNA form, the CDR3 reads TGTGCCAGCAGCTTACTTCCCTATGAGCAGTTCTTC. Translation gives CASSLLPYEQFF.

V usage is TRBV7-6 and J usage is TRBJ1-1; unclear D gene. CDR1 is SGHVS and CDR2 is FNYEAQ in the germline V gene. The CDR3 contains 15 residues. V dropped 5 bases and J dropped 4 bases, with 17 bases sitting between them. The DNA of the CDR3 is TGTGCCAGCAGCCCCAGGACGAATTCAATCACTGAAGCTTTCTTT. Its translation: CASSPRTNSITEAFF.

J is TRBJ1-1 and V is TRBV6-1, with D unresolved. The germline V gene encodes CDR1 MNHNS and CDR2 SASEGT. The CDR3 has 13 residues. With 6 bases removed from V and 1 base from J, the gap between germline ends came to 9 bases. CDR3 region: CASRAQENTEAFF. In DNA, the CDR3 is TGTGCCAGCAGGGCCCAGGAGAACACTGAAGCTTTCTTT.

The table lists this clone with a few counts. The chain links TRBV4-2 to TRBJ1-3, with 7 positions matching TRBD1. The CDR3 sequence is 17 residues long. In germline, CDR1 is LGHNA, CDR2 YNFKEQ. The V segment lost 0 bases and the J segment 4 bases; nucleotides outside the gene matches: 9. CDR3 DNA: TGTGCCAGCAGCCAAGAGCCTACAGGGGAGAGGGGAAACACCATATATTTT. It translates to CASSQEPTGERGNTIYF.

Note on this clone: At one end, the junction sequence differs from germline, possibly due to a read error. The chain has TRBV7-7 and TRBJ2-3; 10 positions match TRBD1. The CDR3 has 13 residues. CDR1 and CDR2 from the germline V gene are SSHAT and FNYEAQ (reference sequence). The CDR3 DNA is TGTGCTAGCAGCCGACAGGGGGCCGATACGCAGTATTTT. This sequence encodes CASSRQGADTQYF. The whole variable domain, remainder taken from reference TRBV7-7 and TRBJ2-3, is GAGVSQSPRYKVTKRGQDVTLRCDPISSHATLYWYQQALGQGPEFLTYFNYEAQPDKSGLPSDRFSAERPEGSISTLTIQRTEQRDSAMYRCASSRQGADTQYFGPGTRLTVL.

The rearrangement uses TRBV5-1 and TRBJ2-2; D is possibly TRBD2 (5 bases). CDR3 length equals 15 residues. Trimming stripped 1 base from V and 1 base from J, with 8 bases between. The germline V gene has CDR1 SGHRS and CDR2 YFSETQ. The CDR3 nucleotides read TGCGCCAGCAGCTTGCTCGGGGTGAACACCGGGGAGCTGTTTTTT. Protein sequence: CASSLLGVNTGELFF. Variable domain in full (rest from reference TRBV5-1 and TRBJ2-2): KAGVTQTPRYLIKTRGQQVTLSCSPISGHRSVSWYQQTPGQGLQFLFEYFSETQRNKGNFPGRFSGRQFSNSRSEMNVSTLELGDSALYLCASSLLGVNTGELFFGEGSRLTVL.

The V and J genes are TRBV5-1 and TRBJ1-2, with unresolved D. Germline V gives CDR1 SGHRS, CDR2 YFSETQ. The CDR3 totals 14 residues. Trimming cost V 1 base and J 5 bases, with 12 bases left between them. The CDR3 DNA reads TGCGCCAGCAGCTTGCGCCGAGGGTCTTATGGCTACACCTTC. This translates into CASSLRRGSYGYTF.

Concerning this clone itself: A junction end diverges from the germline sequence, so it may reflect a read error. This sequence joins TRBV7-2 and TRBJ2-3; 7 bases match TRBD2. CDR3 size: 13 residues. Germline lookup yields CDR1 SGHTA and CDR2 FQGNSA. The CDR3 here is CASSPDATSLGHF. The CDR3 region has the DNA TGTGCCAGCAGCCCGGACGCGACTAGCCTGGGCCATTTT.